These T cell receptor beta chains were read from a single sample in a study of cytomegalovirus exposure and HLA in healthy donors. The method was immunoSEQ multiplex PCR; TCRdb's version includes in-frame clones alone and lacks a portion of them. This table has 100,000 to 150,000 clones, more than 60% appearing once. The sequenced sample consisted of PBMCs. Source of these receptors: a woman between 55 and 75 years old in good health and CMV-seropositive. The CDR3 runs from the conserved cysteine through the conserved F or W. D genes are given only for firm matches. Rows may omit the clone size; those that give it use once, few, many or a size class.

clone_size,j_call,v_call,d_call,cdr3_nt,cdr3_aa
few,TRBJ1-1,TRBV19,NA,TGTGCCAGTAGCCGGGGACAAGCTAACACTGAAGCTTTCTTT,CASSRGQANTEAFF
NA,TRBJ2-1,TRBV10-3,NA,TGTGCCATCATGGAGGTGTCGGGAAATGAGCAGTTCTTC,CAIMEVSGNEQFF
NA,TRBJ2-7,TRBV2,TRBD2,TGTGCCACGAAATCGGGGCCGGGACTAGCGGGAGGAGAAGGCCACGAGCAGTACTTC,CATKSGPGLAGGEGHEQYF
few,TRBJ2-6,TRBV2,TRBD1,TGTGCCAGCAGTAGACAGGGGGCTGGGGCCAACGTCCTGACTTTC,CASSRQGAGANVLTF
NA,TRBJ2-3,TRBV7-2,TRBD2,TGTGCCAGCAGTTCGCTAGCGGGGACTAGGGATACGCAGTATTTT,CASSSLAGTRDTQYF
NA,TRBJ2-7,TRBV15,TRBD2,TGTGCCACCAGCAGGGCCGCGGGGGTAAGCTCCTACGAGCAGTACTTC,CATSRAAGVSSYEQYF
NA,TRBJ2-7,TRBV6-5,NA,TGTGCCAGCAGTACCGTCCAGTTCGAGCAGTACTTC,CASSTVQFEQYF
NA,TRBJ2-5,TRBV9,NA,TGTGCCAGCAGCGTAGCGCTAGCGAGACAAGAGACCCAGTACTTC,CASSVALARQETQYF
NA,TRBJ1-4,TRBV4-1,TRBD1,TGCGCCAGCAGCCAAGATGAGGGGGCAGTGGCTAATGAAAAACTGTTTTTT,CASSQDEGAVANEKLFF
NA,TRBJ1-4,TRBV11-2,TRBD1,TGTGCCAGCAGCCCACTTGGGACAGCGACTGAAAAACTGTTTTTT,CASSPLGTATEKLFF
NA,TRBJ1-5,TRBV21-1,NA,TGTGCCAGCAGCAAAGACGAGAAAGTTATCAATCAGCCCCAGCATTTT,CASSKDEKVINQPQHF
NA,TRBJ1-5,TRBV7-2,TRBD1,TGTGCCAGCAGCTTGGTCCGTGGGACAGACAATCAGCCCCAGCATTTT,CASSLVRGTDNQPQHF
few,TRBJ1-1,TRBV5-4,TRBD1,TGTGCCAGCAGCCCCGACAGGGGGACGGGCACTGAAGCTTTCTTT,CASSPDRGTGTEAFF
NA,TRBJ2-3,TRBV6-6,NA,TGTGCCAGCAAACCAGACAGTGCAGGAGATACGCAGTATTTT,CASKPDSAGDTQYF
NA,TRBJ1-5,TRBV10-3,TRBD1,TGTGCCATCACCAAAAGACAGGGACCTTATAGCAATCAGCCCCAGCATTTT,CAITKRQGPYSNQPQHF
NA,TRBJ1-5,TRBV10-3,TRBD1,TGTGCCATCAGCCGGGACAGGGTTCAGCCCCAGCATTTT,CAISRDRVQPQHF
NA,TRBJ1-4,TRBV27,TRBD1,TGTGCCAGCAGTTTACAGGGGGCTAATGAAAAACTGTTTTTT,CASSLQGANEKLFF
NA,TRBJ1-2,TRBV29-1,NA,TGCAGCGTTGAACTCGGGAGGGACTATGGCTACACCTTC,CSVELGRDYGYTF
NA,TRBJ1-2,TRBV7-2,NA,TGTGCCAGCAGCCAGACATTTTGGAACTATGGCTACACCTTC,CASSQTFWNYGYTF
NA,TRBJ2-5,TRBV5-1,NA,TGCGCCAGCAGCTGGGGCTACAGGGTTCCGCAAGAGACCCAGTACTTC,CASSWGYRVPQETQYF
NA,TRBJ1-1,TRBV7-8,TRBD1,TGTGCCAGCAGCCGGGACAGGGAGAGTGAAGCTTTCTTT,CASSRDRESEAFF
NA,TRBJ1-1,TRBV27,TRBD1,TGTGCCAGCAGTCTCTCTACGACAGGGCTCACTGAAGCTTTCTTT,CASSLSTTGLTEAFF
NA,TRBJ2-3,TRBV5-6,TRBD1,TGTGCCAGCAGCTCGGTCCAGGGGGTCACAGATACGCAGTATTTT,CASSSVQGVTDTQYF
NA,TRBJ2-1,TRBV7-2,TRBD2,TGTGCCAGCAGCTTAGAAGGCGGGCGGGAGGGCCGATACGGTGAGCAGTTCTTC,CASSLEGGREGRYGEQFF
NA,TRBJ2-5,TRBV7-2,TRBD1,TGTGCCAGCATCAACAGGGGAGCCCAAGAGACCCAGTACTTC,CASINRGAQETQYF
NA,TRBJ2-2,TRBV7-6,NA,TGTGCCAGCAGCTCCGCTAGCACCGGGGAGCTGTTTTTT,CASSSASTGELFF
NA,TRBJ2-7,TRBV4-3,TRBD2,TGCGCCAGCAGCCAAGGTAGCGGGAGTGGAAACTACGAGCAGTACTTC,CASSQGSGSGNYEQYF
NA,TRBJ2-1,TRBV4-2,NA,TGTGCCAGCAGCCACCGGGATCGAACGATCAATGAGCAGTTCTTC,CASSHRDRTINEQFF